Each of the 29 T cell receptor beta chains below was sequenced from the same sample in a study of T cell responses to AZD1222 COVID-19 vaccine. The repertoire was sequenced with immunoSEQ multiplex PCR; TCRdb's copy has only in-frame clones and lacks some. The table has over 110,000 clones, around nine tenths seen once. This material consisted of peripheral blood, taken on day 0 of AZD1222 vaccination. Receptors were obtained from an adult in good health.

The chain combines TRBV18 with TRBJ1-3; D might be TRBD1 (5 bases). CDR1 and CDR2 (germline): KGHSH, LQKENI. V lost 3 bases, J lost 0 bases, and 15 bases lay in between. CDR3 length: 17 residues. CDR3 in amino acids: CASSPRAGDSSGNTIYF. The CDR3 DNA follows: TGTGCCAGCTCACCCAGGGCAGGCGACAGCTCTGGAAACACCATATATTTT.

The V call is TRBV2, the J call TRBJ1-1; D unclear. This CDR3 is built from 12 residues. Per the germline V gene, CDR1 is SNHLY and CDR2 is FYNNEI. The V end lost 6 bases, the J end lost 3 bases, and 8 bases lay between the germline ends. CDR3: CASSLEDTEAFF. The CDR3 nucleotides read TGTGCCAGCAGCTTAGAGGACACTGAAGCTTTCTTT.

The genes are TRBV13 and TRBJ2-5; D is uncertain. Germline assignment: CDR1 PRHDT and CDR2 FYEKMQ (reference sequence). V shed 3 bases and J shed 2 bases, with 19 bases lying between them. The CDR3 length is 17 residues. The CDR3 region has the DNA TGTGCCAGCAGCTTGGCCCCCTGGAAGGCAGATCAAGAGACCCAGTACTTC. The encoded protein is CASSLAPWKADQETQYF.

The CDR3 bases are TGTGCCAGCAGCTTAGCCATCCAGTCCAGGCCAGGAAAACTGTTTTTT. It yields the protein CASSLAIQSRPGKLFF. This chain connects TRBV11-2 to TRBJ1-4, with D hard to call. This CDR3 region has 16 residues. The germline gives CDR1 SGHAT, CDR2 FQNNGV. Trimming pared 1 base from V and 10 bases from J, leaving 19 bases between.

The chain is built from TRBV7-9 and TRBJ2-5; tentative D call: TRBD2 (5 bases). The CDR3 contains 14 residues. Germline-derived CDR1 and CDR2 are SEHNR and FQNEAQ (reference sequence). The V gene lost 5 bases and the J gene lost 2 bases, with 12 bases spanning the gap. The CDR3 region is CASSGLVGQETQYF. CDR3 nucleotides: TGTGCCAGCAGCGGACTCGTAGGGCAAGAGACCCAGTACTTC.

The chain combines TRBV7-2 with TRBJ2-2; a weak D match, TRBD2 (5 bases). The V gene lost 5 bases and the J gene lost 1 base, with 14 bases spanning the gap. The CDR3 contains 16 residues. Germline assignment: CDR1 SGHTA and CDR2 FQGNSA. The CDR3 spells CASSHPRTGNTGELFF. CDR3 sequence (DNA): TGTGCCAGCAGCCATCCCCGGACTGGGAACACCGGGGAGCTGTTTTTT.

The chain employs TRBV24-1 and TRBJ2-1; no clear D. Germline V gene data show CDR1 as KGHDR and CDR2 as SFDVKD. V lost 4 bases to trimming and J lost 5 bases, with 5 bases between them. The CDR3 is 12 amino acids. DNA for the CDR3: TGTGCCACCAGTGACTATAACAATGAGCAGTTCTTC. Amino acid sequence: CATSDYNNEQFF.

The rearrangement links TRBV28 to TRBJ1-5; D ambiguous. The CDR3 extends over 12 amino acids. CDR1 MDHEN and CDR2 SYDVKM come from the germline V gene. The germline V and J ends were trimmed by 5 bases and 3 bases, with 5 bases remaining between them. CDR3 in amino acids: CASSLNNQPQHF. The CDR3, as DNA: TGTGCCAGCAGTCTAAACAATCAGCCCCAGCATTTT.

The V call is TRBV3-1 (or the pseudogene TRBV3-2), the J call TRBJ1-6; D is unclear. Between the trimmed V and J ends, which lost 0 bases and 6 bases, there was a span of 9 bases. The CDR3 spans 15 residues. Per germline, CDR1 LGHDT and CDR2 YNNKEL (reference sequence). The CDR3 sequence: CASSQEVLSNSPLHF. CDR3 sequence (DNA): TGTGCCAGCAGCCAAGAGGTACTCAGTAATTCACCCCTCCACTTT.

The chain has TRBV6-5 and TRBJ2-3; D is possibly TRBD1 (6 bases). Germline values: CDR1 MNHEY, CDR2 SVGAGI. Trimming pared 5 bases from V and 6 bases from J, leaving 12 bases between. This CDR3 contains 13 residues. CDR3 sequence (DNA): TGTGCCAGCAGTCCAGGGGTGCAGGATACGCAGTATTTT. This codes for CASSPGVQDTQYF.

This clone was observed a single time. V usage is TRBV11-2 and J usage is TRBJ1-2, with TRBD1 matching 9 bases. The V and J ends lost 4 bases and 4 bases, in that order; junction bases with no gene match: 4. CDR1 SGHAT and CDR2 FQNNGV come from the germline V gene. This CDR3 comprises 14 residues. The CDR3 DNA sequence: TGTGCCAGCAGCTCGGGACAGGGTGGCTATGGCTACACCTTC. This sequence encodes CASSSGQGGYGYTF.

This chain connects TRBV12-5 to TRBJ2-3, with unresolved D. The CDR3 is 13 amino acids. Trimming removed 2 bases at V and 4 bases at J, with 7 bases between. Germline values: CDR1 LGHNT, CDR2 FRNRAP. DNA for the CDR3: TGTGCTAGTGGTTTGAACGAGGCAGATACGCAGTATTTT. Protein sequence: CASGLNEADTQYF.

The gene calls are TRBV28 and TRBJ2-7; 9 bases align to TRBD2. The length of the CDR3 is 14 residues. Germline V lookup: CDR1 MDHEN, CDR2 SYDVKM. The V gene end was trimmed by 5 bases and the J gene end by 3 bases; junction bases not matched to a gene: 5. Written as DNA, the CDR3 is TGTGCCAGCAGTAGTGGGACTAGCAGCTACGAGCAGTACTTC. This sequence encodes CASSSGTSSYEQYF.

The CDR3 spells CASSYQQGVGELFF. DNA of the CDR3: TGTGCCAGTAGTTATCAACAGGGAGTCGGGGAGCTGTTTTTT. The chain uses TRBV19 and TRBJ2-2; TRBD1 might be the D (6 bases). Germline CDR1 LNHDA, CDR2 SQIVND (reference sequence). Trimming pared 5 bases from V and 7 bases from J, leaving 14 bases between. The CDR3 covers 14 residues.

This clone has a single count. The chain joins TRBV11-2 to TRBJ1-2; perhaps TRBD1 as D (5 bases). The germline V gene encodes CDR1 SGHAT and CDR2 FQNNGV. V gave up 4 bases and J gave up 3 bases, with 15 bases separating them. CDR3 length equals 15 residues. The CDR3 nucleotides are TGTGCCAGCAGCTCGCCCCGGGGACCGTACTATGGCTACACCTTC. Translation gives CASSSPRGPYYGYTF.

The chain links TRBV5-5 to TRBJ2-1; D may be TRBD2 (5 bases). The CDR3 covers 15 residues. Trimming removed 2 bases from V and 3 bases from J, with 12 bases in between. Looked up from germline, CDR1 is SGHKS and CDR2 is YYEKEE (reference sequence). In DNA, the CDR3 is TGTGCCAGCAGCTTCACCCCTACTAGCTACAATGAGCAGTTCTTC. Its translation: CASSFTPTSYNEQFF. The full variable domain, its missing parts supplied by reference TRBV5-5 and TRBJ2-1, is DAGVTQSPTHLIKTRGQQVTLRCSPISGHKSVSWYQQVLGQGPQFIFQYYEKEERGRGNFPDRFSARQFPNYSSELNVNALLLGDSALYLCASSFTPTSYNEQFFGPGTRLTVL.

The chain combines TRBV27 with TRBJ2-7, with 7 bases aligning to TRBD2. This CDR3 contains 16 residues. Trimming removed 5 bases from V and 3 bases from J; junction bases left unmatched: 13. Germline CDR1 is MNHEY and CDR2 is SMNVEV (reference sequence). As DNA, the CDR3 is TGTGCCAGCAGTCCCCTTTGGGGCGGGAGTATCTACGAGCAGTACTTC. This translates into CASSPLWGGSIYEQYF.

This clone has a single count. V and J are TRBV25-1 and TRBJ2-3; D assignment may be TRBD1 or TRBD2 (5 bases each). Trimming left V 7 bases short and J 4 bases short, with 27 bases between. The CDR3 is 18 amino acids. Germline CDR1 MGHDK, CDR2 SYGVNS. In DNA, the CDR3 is TGTGCCAGCATGGGACCGGGACCAAAATCGGCCTCCCCAGATACGCAGTATTTT. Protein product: CASMGPGPKSASPDTQYF.

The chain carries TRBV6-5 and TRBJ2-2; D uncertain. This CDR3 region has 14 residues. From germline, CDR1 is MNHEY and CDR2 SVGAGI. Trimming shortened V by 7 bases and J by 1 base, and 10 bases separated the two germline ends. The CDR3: CASTPGRNTGELFF. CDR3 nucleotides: TGTGCCAGCACCCCCGGCAGGAACACCGGGGAGCTGTTTTTT.

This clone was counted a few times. CDR3 region: CASSYKNHPYGYTF. CDR3 in DNA: TGTGCCAGCAGTTATAAAAATCACCCCTATGGCTACACCTTC. The chain is built from TRBV6-5 and TRBJ1-2; D unresolved. V lost 3 bases and J 4 bases, leaving 12 bases between the germline ends. The CDR3 contains 14 residues. CDR1 is MNHEY, CDR2 SVGAGI, per germline.

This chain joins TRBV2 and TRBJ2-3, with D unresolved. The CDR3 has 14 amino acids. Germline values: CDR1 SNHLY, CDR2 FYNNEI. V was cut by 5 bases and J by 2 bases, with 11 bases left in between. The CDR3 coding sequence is TGTGCCAGCAGTTGGGCCCAGATCACAGATACGCAGTATTTT. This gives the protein CASSWAQITDTQYF.

CDR3: CATSAGQRDYGYTF. CDR3 nucleotides: TGTGCCACCAGCGCGGGACAGCGAGACTATGGCTACACCTTC. The chain is built from TRBV15 and TRBJ1-2; 7 nucleotides align to TRBD1. The trim removed 5 bases at V and 3 bases at J, leaving 6 bases unmatched. Germline values: CDR1 LNHNV, CDR2 YYDKDF (reference sequence). The CDR3 length is 14 residues.

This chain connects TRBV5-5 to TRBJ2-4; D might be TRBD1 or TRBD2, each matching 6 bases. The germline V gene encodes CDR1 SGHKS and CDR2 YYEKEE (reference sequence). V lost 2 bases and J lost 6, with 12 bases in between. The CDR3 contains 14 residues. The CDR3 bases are TGTGCCAGCAGCTTAAGGGGGGCGGGAAACATTCAGTACTTC. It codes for CASSLRGAGNIQYF.

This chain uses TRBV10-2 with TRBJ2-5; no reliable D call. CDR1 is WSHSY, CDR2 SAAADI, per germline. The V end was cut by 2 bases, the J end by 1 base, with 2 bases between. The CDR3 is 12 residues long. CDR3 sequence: CASSEVQETQYF. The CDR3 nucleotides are TGCGCCAGCAGTGAGGTCCAAGAGACCCAGTACTTC.

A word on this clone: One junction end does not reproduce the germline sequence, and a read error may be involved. CDR3 sequence: CASSVAVTMMADTQYF. In DNA, the CDR3 is TGTGCCAGCAGCGTAGCGGTTACCATGATGGCAGATACGCAGTATTTT. The rearrangement links TRBV7-9 to TRBJ2-3; tentative D call: TRBD2 (6 bases). In germline, CDR1 is SEHNR, CDR2 FQNEAQ (reference sequence). The CDR3 is 16 residues long. Filled out from reference TRBV7-9 and TRBJ2-3, the complete variable domain reads DTGVSQNPRHKITKRGQNVTFRCDPISEHNRLYWYRQTLGQGPEFLTYFQNEAQLEKSRLLSDRFSAERPKGSFSTLEIQRTEQGDSAMYLCASSVAVTMMADTQYFGPGTRLTVL.

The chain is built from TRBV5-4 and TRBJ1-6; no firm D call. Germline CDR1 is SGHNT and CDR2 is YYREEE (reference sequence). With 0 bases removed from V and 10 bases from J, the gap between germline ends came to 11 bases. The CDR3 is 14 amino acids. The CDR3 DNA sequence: TGTGCCAGCAGCTTGGAGCCGGTTTTGTCACCCCTCCACTTT. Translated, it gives CASSLEPVLSPLHF.

Here the CDR3 reads CASRRLTDNYGYTF. CDR3 in DNA: TGTGCCAGCAGACGATTGACCGACAACTATGGCTACACCTTC. The chain combines TRBV3-1 (or the pseudogene TRBV3-2) with TRBJ1-2; D is unclear. There are 14 residues in the CDR3. Per germline, CDR1 LGHDT and CDR2 YNNKEL (reference sequence). The ends were cut back, 6 bases at V and 2 bases at J, with 13 bases in the middle.

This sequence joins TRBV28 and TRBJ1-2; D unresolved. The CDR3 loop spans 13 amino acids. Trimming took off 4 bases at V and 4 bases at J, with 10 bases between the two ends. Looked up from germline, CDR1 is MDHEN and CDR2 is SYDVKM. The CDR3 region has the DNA TGTGCCAGCAGTTCAGGAGCGGGCTATGGCTACACCTTC. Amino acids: CASSSGAGYGYTF.

The CDR3 loop reads CASSYTGTVNYGYTF. The CDR3 nucleotides are TGTGCCAGCAGTTATACCGGGACAGTTAACTATGGCTACACCTTC. The chain is built from TRBV6-5 and TRBJ1-2; TRBD1 agrees at 7 bases. The CDR3 consists of 15 residues. Germline V lookup: CDR1 MNHEY, CDR2 SVGAGI. The junction had 5 bases not matched to a gene; V was cut back by 3 bases and J by 1 base.